This T cell receptor (beta chain) was observed in a study of regulatory T cells in long-lasting Graves disease. Overall study findings and caveats: Compared with new cases, persistent Graves' patients showed reduced TCR diversity. Persistent disease was characterized by preferential usage of TRBV28, TRBJ1-2 and TRBJ2-5.

iRepertoire HTBI primers and Arm-PCR of CDR3 regions built TCR beta libraries. As originally analysed: From all samples, identification returned 14 TRBJ and approximately 61 TRBV segments. TCRdb redid the calling of the multiplex PCR reads with MiXCR, one entry per CDR3 protein. The V and J calls and clone size come from TCRdb's table, not from the authors' own analysis. The table shows 600,000 to 800,000 distinct CDR3 sequences, with about 32% occurring only once. As to this clonotype: What it binds is not known. This may come from a read error, since a much larger clone is one base off.

With 4 bases removed from V and 0 bases from J, the gap between germline ends came to 9 bases. Germline loops: CDR1 MDHEN, CDR2 SYDVKM. The CDR3 totals 15 residues. The time point: persistent/refractory GD, antithyroid drugs over 5 years with positive TRAb. The authors made the TCR library using RNA they extracted from PBMCs. Xi'an, China, was home to the endocrinology department that provided patients. The sequencing here drew on peripheral blood mononuclear cells (PBMCs), taken when the disease was refractory, from a patient treated with antithyroid drugs. The V gene is TRBV28, the J gene TRBJ2-2; D gene unclear. This TCR was recovered from a female donor with Graves disease. This CDR3 reads CASSSPRSNTGELFF. The CDR3 DNA follows: TGTGCCAGCAGTTCTCCCAGGTCGAACACCGGGGAGCTGTTTTTT.